Presented here are 27 T cell receptor beta chains from one specimen sequenced in a study of spatial heterogeneity in lung cancer. Time point specified: blood at routine non-recurrence follow-up after resection. TCRdb re-called the 5' RACE reads with MiXCR, one entry per CDR3 protein. This table holds around 98,000 distinct CDR3 sequences, around 19% found once. The sequencing here drew on PBMCs, taken at follow-up. The receptor source for this set is a male donor with early-stage non-small cell lung cancer.

The chain links TRBV3-1 to TRBJ1-1, with unresolved D. The CDR3 spans 12 residues. Trimming took 2 bases from V and 11 from J, leaving 12 bases between them. Germline V gene sequence: CDR1 LGHDT, CDR2 YNNKEL (reference sequence). The CDR3 loop is CASSQQGRKAFF. Written as DNA, the CDR3 is TGTGCCAGCAGCCAACAAGGTCGTAAGGCTTTCTTT.

The gene calls are TRBV7-9 and TRBJ1-2; D remains ambiguous. Germline V gives CDR1 SEHNR, CDR2 FQNEAQ (reference sequence). The V end lost 5 bases, the J end lost 6 bases, and 16 bases lay between the germline ends. The CDR3 is made up of 14 amino acids. The CDR3 DNA follows: TGTGCCAGCAGCCAAGGACGGTCCTTGGATGGCTACACCTTC. It specifies CASSQGRSLDGYTF. Full variable domain (rest looked up from reference TRBV7-9 and TRBJ1-2): DTGVSQNPRHKITKRGQNVTFRCDPISEHNRLYWYRQTLGQGPEFLTYFQNEAQLEKSRLLSDRFSAERPKGSFSTLEIQRTEQGDSAMYLCASSQGRSLDGYTFGSGTRLTVV.

This clonotype showed up just a few times. V gene TRBV2 combines with J gene TRBJ1-2, with TRBD1 identical over 9 bases. Unmatched junction bases numbered 4, after V lost 6 bases and J lost 5 bases. Germline V lookup: CDR1 SNHLY, CDR2 FYNNEI. The CDR3 has 13 residues. The CDR3 bases are TGTGCCAGCAGGACAGGGGGAGCATATGGCTACACCTTC. Encoded protein: CASRTGGAYGYTF.

This clonotype occurred many times. This chain joins TRBV6-2 or TRBV6-3 and TRBJ1-2; D is undetermined. This CDR3 has 13 residues. V was cut by 6 bases and J by 8 bases, with 16 bases left in between. CDR1 and CDR2 from the germline V gene are MNHEY and SVGEGT. CDR3: CASSPGPNRGYTF. CDR3 sequence (DNA): TGTGCCAGCAGCCCGGGCCCCAATAGAGGCTACACCTTC.

The J gene is TRBJ2-1, the V gene TRBV14; D not resolved. Trimming took off 0 bases at V and 6 bases at J, with 18 bases between the two ends. Per germline, CDR1 SGHDN and CDR2 FVKESK. The CDR3 is 17 residues long. The CDR3 protein is CASSQDIGTRPSNEQFF. For the CDR3, the DNA is TGTGCCAGCAGCCAAGATATAGGCACCCGCCCCAGCAATGAGCAGTTCTTC.

This clonotype was observed a handful of times. CDR3 coding DNA: TGTGCCAGCAGCTTAGACACTAGCTCCTACGAGCAGTACTTC. It yields the protein CASSLDTSSYEQYF. The chain links TRBV7-9 to TRBJ2-7, with D perhaps matching TRBD2 (5 bases). The CDR3 is made up of 14 amino acids. Trimming took 1 base from V and 0 from J, leaving 7 bases between them. Germline V gives CDR1 SEHNR, CDR2 FQNEAQ (reference sequence). The whole variable domain, filled in from reference TRBV7-9 and TRBJ2-7, reads DTGVSQNPRHKITKRGQNVTFRCDPISEHNRLYWYRQTLGQGPEFLTYFQNEAQLEKSRLLSDRFSAERPKGSFSTLEIQRTEQGDSAMYLCASSLDTSSYEQYFGPGTRLTVT.

This clonotype has just a few counts. The chain recombines TRBV18 with TRBJ2-7, with a weak D call TRBD2 (5 bases). V lost 1 base and J lost 7, with 11 bases in between. The CDR3 covers 13 residues. Germline-derived CDR1 and CDR2 are KGHSH and LQKENI. The CDR3, as DNA: TGTGCCAGCTCACCACGAGGGAGTGGAGAGCAGTACGTC. Translated, it gives CASSPRGSGEQYV.

This clonotype was recorded a few times. The gene calls are TRBV27 and TRBJ2-2; no clear D gene. Germline values: CDR1 MNHEY, CDR2 SMNVEV (reference sequence). The V end lost 5 bases, the J end lost 6 bases, and 7 bases lay between the germline ends. This CDR3 region has 12 residues. The CDR3: CASSLLAGELFF. CDR3 nucleotide sequence: TGTGCCAGCAGTCTCCTCGCCGGGGAGCTGTTTTTT.

This chain links TRBV6-5 with TRBJ2-6; perhaps TRBD1 as D (7 bases). CDR3 length: 18 residues. Germline lookup yields CDR1 MNHEY and CDR2 SVGAGI. Trimming removed 0 bases from V and 0 bases from J, with 12 bases in between. This CDR3 is CASSYSAGQHSGANVLTF. CDR3 DNA: TGTGCCAGCAGTTACTCGGCGGGACAGCACTCTGGGGCCAACGTCCTGACTTTC.

The chain combines TRBV6-2 or TRBV6-3 with TRBJ2-7; weak D call: TRBD2 (5 bases). The CDR3 extends over 15 amino acids. Trimming cost V 2 bases and J 6 bases, with 17 bases left between them. The germline CDR1 and CDR2 sequences are MNHEY and SVGEGT. The CDR3 coding sequence is TGTGCCAGCAGTTACGGCGGCGGAGGCTACGTCGAGCAGTACGTC. This translates into CASSYGGGGYVEQYV.

The chain combines TRBV7-2 with TRBJ2-4; D may be TRBD1 or TRBD2 (5 bases each). The CDR3 consists of 16 residues. Between the trimmed V and J ends, which lost 6 bases and 8 bases, there was a span of 23 bases. Germline V gives CDR1 SGHTA, CDR2 FQGNSA. The CDR3 sequence: CASSFGDPTSLDIQYF. For the CDR3, the DNA is TGTGCCAGCAGTTTTGGGGACCCGACGAGCCTTGACATTCAGTACTTC.

In this sample, this clonotype turned up a few times. This chain uses TRBV7-6 with TRBJ1-1; 7 bases match TRBD1. Trimming took 1 base from V and 9 from J; bases not matched to a gene: 8. Germline V gene lookup returns CDR1 SGHVS and CDR2 FNYEAQ. CDR3 length equals 14 residues. CDR3 region: CASSLGTGPSQAFF. CDR3 DNA sequence: TGTGCCAGCAGCTTAGGGACAGGTCCCTCACAAGCTTTCTTT.

This clonotype was counted at least ten times. The chain is built from TRBV7-8 and TRBJ2-5; a possible D gene is TRBD2 (6 bases). The CDR3 contains 15 residues. Trimming took 5 bases from V and 4 from J, leaving 17 bases between them. Per the germline V gene, CDR1 is SGHVS and CDR2 is FQNEAQ. The CDR3 nucleotides read TGTGCCAGCAGCCCTGGCTACCGGGACTCAGAGACCCAGTACTTC. Translated: CASSPGYRDSETQYF. The full variable domain, rest sourced from reference TRBV7-8 and TRBJ2-5, is GAGVSQSPRYKVAKRGQDVALRCDPISGHVSLFWYQQALGQGPEFLTYFQNEAQLDKSGLPSDRFFAERPEGSVSTLKIQRTQQEDSAVYLCASSPGYRDSETQYFGPGTRLLVL.

CDR3 sequence reads: CASSHRRQNEKLFF. CDR3 coding DNA: TGTGCCAGCAGCCACCGACGGCAAAATGAAAAACTGTTTTTT. The chain uses TRBV3-1 and TRBJ1-4; no clear D gene. Germline lookup yields CDR1 LGHDT and CDR2 YNNKEL (reference sequence). This CDR3 region has 14 residues. The V and J ends lost 3 bases and 5 bases respectively, with 10 bases between them.

This clonotype was seen more than once but under ten times. The CDR3 is CASGPNLNTEAFF. CDR3 DNA: TGTGCTAGTGGTCCTAATTTGAACACTGAAGCTTTCTTT. The V gene is TRBV12-5, the J gene TRBJ1-1; unclear D gene. The V gene's germline CDR1 is LGHNT and CDR2 FRNRAP. Trimming stripped 5 bases from V and 0 bases from J, with 7 bases between. The CDR3 loop spans 13 amino acids.

CDR3 in amino acids: CASSFDQESMNTEAFF. The CDR3 DNA reads TGTGCCAGCAGCTTCGACCAGGAAAGTATGAACACTGAAGCTTTCTTT. The V and J genes are TRBV5-6 and TRBJ1-1; D is undetermined. This CDR3 comprises 16 residues. Trimming took off 2 bases at V and 0 bases at J, with 14 bases between the two ends. Germline V gene lookup returns CDR1 SGHDT and CDR2 YYEEEE.

The chain links TRBV7-9 to TRBJ1-1; D call uncertain. V was shortened by 5 bases and J by 2 bases, with 18 bases between the two germline ends. Germline lookup yields CDR1 SEHNR and CDR2 FQNEAQ (reference sequence). This CDR3 has 16 residues. The CDR3 region is CASSPGPHRPNTEAFF. Written as DNA, the CDR3 is TGTGCCAGCAGCCCAGGCCCGCACCGCCCTAACACTGAAGCTTTCTTT.

This clonotype was detected many times. This sequence joins TRBV6-5 and TRBJ1-1; D ambiguous. The CDR3 extends over 12 amino acids. The ends were cut back, 8 bases at V and 1 base at J, with 8 bases in the middle. CDR1 is MNHEY and CDR2 is SVGAGI in the germline V gene. CDR3 in DNA: TGTGCCAGCCATCGAAAGAACACTGAAGCTTTCTTT. It yields the protein CASHRKNTEAFF.

This clonotype was observed many times. The CDR3 region has the DNA TGTGCCAGCAGTTTCGCCCGCGGACAGTTTGACTATGGCTACACCTTC. Encoded protein: CASSFARGQFDYGYTF. The chain recombines TRBV6-2 or TRBV6-3 with TRBJ1-2; perhaps TRBD1 as D (6 bases). The length of the CDR3 is 16 residues. Trimming stripped 4 bases from V and 3 bases from J, with 18 bases between. Germline lookup yields CDR1 MNHEY and CDR2 SVGEGT.

The chain joins TRBV20-1 to TRBJ2-4, with 7 nucleotides matching TRBD1. The ends lost 0 bases at V and 3 bases at J; junction bases unmatched: 11. The CDR3 covers 17 residues. Germline values: CDR1 DFQATT, CDR2 SNEGSKA (reference sequence). CDR3 nucleotides: TGCAGTGCTAGAGACCCCAGGACAGGCAGTAGCAAAAACATTCAGTACTTC. Its translation: CSARDPRTGSSKNIQYF.

The chain carries TRBV7-2 and TRBJ1-5; D is undetermined. The germline gives CDR1 SGHTA, CDR2 FQGNSA. The CDR3 has 16 residues. Trimming stripped 4 bases from V and 2 bases from J, with 15 bases between. The CDR3 DNA reads TGTGCCAGCAGCTGGGATGGGGTTCGGGGCAATCAGCCCCAGCATTTT. Its translation: CASSWDGVRGNQPQHF.

There are a few counts of this clonotype. Here the CDR3 reads CASRRTGFDEQYV. The CDR3 region has the DNA TGTGCCAGCAGACGGACAGGGTTCGACGAGCAGTACGTC. The V and J genes are TRBV27 and TRBJ2-7, with TRBD1 matching 8 bases. The CDR3 is 13 residues long. V was clipped by 6 bases and J by 5 bases; unmatched bases: 6. CDR1 and CDR2 (germline): MNHEY, SMNVEV (reference sequence).

This clonotype was counted only a few times. The V call is TRBV20-1, the J call TRBJ1-1; D gene unclear. CDR1 is DFQATT, CDR2 SNEGSKA, per germline (reference sequence). CDR3 size: 15 residues. V lost 0 bases and J 1 base, leaving 12 bases between the germline ends. This CDR3 reads CSAREGSSRNTEAFF. CDR3 DNA: TGCAGTGCTAGAGAGGGCAGCTCTCGGAACACTGAAGCTTTCTTT.

This clonotype was detected only a few times. This chain links TRBV7-8 with TRBJ2-5, with 7 positions matching TRBD1. In germline, CDR1 is SGHVS, CDR2 FQNEAQ. There are 15 residues in the CDR3. Losses at the gene ends were 7 bases for V and 1 base for J; bases not matched to a gene: 9. The CDR3 is CASTPQTGLQETQYF. The CDR3 DNA is TGTGCCAGCACTCCTCAGACAGGGCTCCAAGAGACCCAGTACTTC.

This clonotype has a count of ten or more. The rearrangement links TRBV7-2 to TRBJ1-6; no clear D. In germline, CDR1 is SGHTA, CDR2 FQGNSA. V gave up 5 bases and J gave up 10 bases, with 18 bases separating them. The CDR3 spans 15 residues. The DNA for the CDR3 is TGTGCCAGCAGCCCCCTCGCGGGGAGCGGATCACCCCTCCACTTT. Translating gives CASSPLAGSGSPLHF.

The gene calls are TRBV5-4 and TRBJ2-3; 10 positions agree with TRBD2. The germline V gene has CDR1 SGHNT and CDR2 YYREEE (reference sequence). This CDR3 has 17 residues. V gave up 4 bases and J gave up 4 bases; unmatched junction bases: 12. Here the CDR3 DNA reads TGTGCCAGCAGCGACGCAAGCGGGAGGGCCGGGGCAGATACGCAGTATTTT. This gives the protein CASSDASGRAGADTQYF. The variable domain in full, with the rest retrieved from reference TRBV5-4 and TRBJ2-3, is ETGVTQSPTHLIKTRGQQVTLRCSSQSGHNTVSWYQQALGQGPQFIFQYYREEENGRGNFPPRFSGLQFPNYSSELNVNALELDDSALYLCASSDASGRAGADTQYFGPGTRLTVL.

This clonotype was counted only a few times. The genes are TRBV20-1 and TRBJ2-3; 7 positions agree with TRBD2. From germline, CDR1 is DFQATT and CDR2 SNEGSKA (reference sequence). CDR3 size: 15 residues. The junction had 14 bases not matched to a gene; V was cut back by 6 bases and J by 5 bases. The CDR3 region has the DNA TGCAGTGCCCCCCGGGGGGTTAGCGGGCGAGATACGCAGTATTTT. This gives the protein CSAPRGVSGRDTQYF.